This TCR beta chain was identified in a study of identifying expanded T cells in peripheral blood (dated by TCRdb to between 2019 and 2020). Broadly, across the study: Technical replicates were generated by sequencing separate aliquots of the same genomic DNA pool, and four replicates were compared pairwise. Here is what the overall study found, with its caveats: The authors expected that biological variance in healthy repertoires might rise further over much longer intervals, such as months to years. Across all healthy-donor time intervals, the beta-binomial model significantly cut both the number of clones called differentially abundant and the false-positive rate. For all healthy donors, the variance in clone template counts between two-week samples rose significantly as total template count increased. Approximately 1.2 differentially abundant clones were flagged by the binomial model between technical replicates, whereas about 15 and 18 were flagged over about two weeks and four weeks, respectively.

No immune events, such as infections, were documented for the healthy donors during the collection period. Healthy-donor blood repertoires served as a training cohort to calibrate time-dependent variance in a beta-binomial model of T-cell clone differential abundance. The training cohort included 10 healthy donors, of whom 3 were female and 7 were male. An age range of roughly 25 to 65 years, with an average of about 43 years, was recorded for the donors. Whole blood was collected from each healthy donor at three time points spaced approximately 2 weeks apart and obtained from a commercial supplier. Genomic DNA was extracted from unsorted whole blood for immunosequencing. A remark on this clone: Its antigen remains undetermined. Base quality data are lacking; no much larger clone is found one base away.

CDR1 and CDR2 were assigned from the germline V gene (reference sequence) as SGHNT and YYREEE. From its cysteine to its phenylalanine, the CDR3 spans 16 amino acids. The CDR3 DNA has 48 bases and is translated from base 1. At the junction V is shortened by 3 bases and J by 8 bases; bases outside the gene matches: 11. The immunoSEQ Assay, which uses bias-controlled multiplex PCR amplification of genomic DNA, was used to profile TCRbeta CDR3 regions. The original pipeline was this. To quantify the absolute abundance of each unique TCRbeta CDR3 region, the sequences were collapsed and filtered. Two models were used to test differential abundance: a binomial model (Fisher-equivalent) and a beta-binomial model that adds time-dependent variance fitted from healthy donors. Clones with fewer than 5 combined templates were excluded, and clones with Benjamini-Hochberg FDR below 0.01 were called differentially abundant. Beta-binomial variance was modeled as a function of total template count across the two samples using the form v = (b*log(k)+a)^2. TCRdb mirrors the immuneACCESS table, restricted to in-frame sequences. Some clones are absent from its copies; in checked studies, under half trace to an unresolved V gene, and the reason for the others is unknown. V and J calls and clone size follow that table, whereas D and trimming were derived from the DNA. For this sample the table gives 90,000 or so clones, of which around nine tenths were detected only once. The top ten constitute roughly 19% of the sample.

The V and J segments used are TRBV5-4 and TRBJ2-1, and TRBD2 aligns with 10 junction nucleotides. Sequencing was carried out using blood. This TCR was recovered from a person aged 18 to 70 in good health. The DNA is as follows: TGTGCCAGCAGCTCTAAAGCGGGGGGGCCGTTGGATGAGCAGTTCTTC. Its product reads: CASSSKAGGPLDEQFF. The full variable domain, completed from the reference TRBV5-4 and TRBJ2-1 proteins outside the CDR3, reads ETGVTQSPTHLIKTRGQQVTLRCSSQSGHNTVSWYQQALGQGPQFIFQYYREEENGRGNFPPRFSGLQFPNYSSELNVNALELDDSALYLCASSSKAGGPLDEQFFGPGTRLTVL.